This T cell receptor beta chain comes out of a study of T-cell memory formation after mild COVID-19. TCRdb reprocessed the 5' RACE reads via MiXCR and lists one record per CDR3 protein. Of 200,000 to 300,000 distinct CDR3 sequences listed, over 15% were seen once; the top ten hold 20% to 25%. This clonotype was found a few times. Germline V lookup: CDR1 MNHEY, CDR2 SVGEGT. With 6 bases removed from V and 5 bases from J, the gap between germline ends came to 14 bases. This CDR3 has 13 residues. This TCR came from a man aged 18 to 30 who had mild COVID-19 (a few samples of this study predate the infection). Cell type and time point are not known. The sequenced sample was PBMCs or a T cell subset sorted from them (not recorded which). This chain links TRBV6-2 or TRBV6-3 with TRBJ2-7; D not resolved. CDR3 sequence (DNA): TGTGCCAGCAGCCCAGATGAGGTCCACGAGCAGTACTTC. The encoded protein is CASSPDEVHEQYF.